These 28 T cell receptor beta chains were sequenced from one sample in a study of T-cell reconstitution after alpha-beta-depleted transplantation in children. The library targeted TCRbeta and was prepared with unique molecular identifiers. Each CDR3 protein is one row after TCRdb ran MiXCR on the PCR reads. The sample shows approximately 200,000 distinct CDR3 sequences, 6.3% of them seen only once. Specimen: PBMCs, collected before TCRalphabeta/CD19-depleted stem cell transplant. These receptors were taken from a girl in the first two years of life with combined immunodeficiency, due to receive a stem cell transplant.

In this sample, this clonotype turned up many times. The rearrangement links TRBV3-1 to TRBJ1-1; possible D gene TRBD1, 6 bases. The length of the CDR3 is 14 residues. Trimming took 4 bases from V and 4 from J, leaving 13 bases between them. Germline assignment: CDR1 LGHDT and CDR2 YNNKEL (reference sequence). In nucleotides, the CDR3 is TGTGCCAGCAGCCCCGGACAGACCCTCACTGAAGCTTTCTTT. It encodes CASSPGQTLTEAFF.

This clonotype has at least ten counts. The chain uses TRBV5-1 and TRBJ2-2; no clear D. Germline V lookup: CDR1 SGHRS, CDR2 YFSETQ. There are 13 residues in the CDR3. Trimming left V 0 bases short and J 7 bases short, with 7 bases between. Here the CDR3 reads CASSLDRSGELFF. The CDR3 DNA sequence: TGCGCCAGCAGCTTGGATCGTAGCGGGGAGCTGTTTTTT.

This clonotype showed up many times. V and J are TRBV28 and TRBJ2-1; unclear D gene. Germline assignment: CDR1 MDHEN and CDR2 SYDVKM. The V end lost 5 bases, the J end lost 10 bases, and 9 bases lay between the germline ends. This CDR3 spans 11 amino acids. CDR3 sequence: CASSRRREQFF. Written as DNA, the CDR3 is TGTGCCAGCAGTCGCCGTCGGGAGCAGTTCTTC.

This clonotype was counted at least ten times. The chain is built from TRBV12-3 or TRBV12-4 and TRBJ2-7; 8 positions agree with TRBD1. V lost 4 bases to trimming and J lost 7 bases; unmatched junction nucleotides: 9. The length of the CDR3 is 14 residues. DNA for the CDR3: TGTGCCAGCAGTTACGGGACAGGTCCCCGTGAGCAGTACTTC. Amino acid sequence: CASSYGTGPREQYF.

This clonotype was detected many times. The chain employs TRBV9 and TRBJ2-7; D might be TRBD1 (6 bases). Trimming removed 6 bases from V and 5 bases from J, with 15 bases in between. Looked up from germline, CDR1 is SGDLS and CDR2 is YYNGEE. This CDR3 has 13 amino acids. In nucleotides, the CDR3 is TGTGCCAGCACCCGGGACATGCGTAACGAGCAGTACTTC. Translating gives CASTRDMRNEQYF.

This clonotype was observed many times. The V call is TRBV7-8, the J call TRBJ2-1, with no clear D. The CDR3 contains 14 residues. V was clipped by 0 bases and J by 6 bases, with 9 bases between them. Germline V gives CDR1 SGHVS, CDR2 FQNEAQ. CDR3 loop: CASSLATALNEQFF. The CDR3 DNA sequence: TGTGCCAGCAGCTTAGCCACGGCACTCAATGAGCAGTTCTTC.

The J gene is TRBJ1-2, the V gene TRBV7-3; 8 nucleotides agree with TRBD1. V lost 5 bases to trimming and J lost 5 bases; unmatched junction nucleotides: 4. The CDR3 is made up of 13 amino acids. The germline V gene has CDR1 SGHTA and CDR2 FQGTGA. Here the CDR3 reads CASSTRQGYGYTF. The CDR3 bases are TGTGCCAGCAGCACGCGACAGGGGTATGGCTACACCTTC.

In its sample, this clonotype was seen many times. V gene TRBV7-3 combines with J gene TRBJ2-1; a possible D gene is TRBD2 (7 bases). This CDR3 is 16 amino acids long. V lost 3 bases, J lost 5 bases, and 17 bases lay in between. Germline assignment: CDR1 SGHTA and CDR2 FQGTGA. The CDR3: CASSLLSGGYNNEQFF. The CDR3 DNA sequence: TGTGCCAGCAGCTTGTTATCGGGGGGCTATAACAATGAGCAGTTCTTC. The full variable domain, completed using reference TRBV7-3 and TRBJ2-1, is GAGVSQTPSNKVTEKGKYVELRCDPISGHTALYWYRQSLGQGPEFLIYFQGTGAADDSGLPNDRFFAVRPEGSVSTLKIQRTERGDSAVYLCASSLLSGGYNNEQFFGPGTRLTVL.

This clonotype was recorded only once. This sequence joins TRBV19 and TRBJ1-5; no reliable D call. Trimming left V 7 bases short and J 4 bases short, with 14 bases between. The germline gives CDR1 LNHDA, CDR2 SQIVND (reference sequence). CDR3 length: 14 residues. CDR3 region: CASTGRQRNQPQHF. Here the CDR3 DNA reads TGTGCCAGTACCGGCCGGCAGCGTAATCAGCCCCAGCATTTT.

The table lists this clonotype with many counts. The rearrangement uses TRBV3-1 and TRBJ1-2; 7 bases agree with TRBD1. This CDR3 region has 15 residues. J lost 4 bases, V lost 4 bases, and 9 bases had no gene match. Germline V gene data show CDR1 as LGHDT and CDR2 as YNNKEL (reference sequence). The CDR3 bases are TGTGCCAGCAGCCTATTAAACCGGGACAGCTATGGCTACACCTTC. Translating gives CASSLLNRDSYGYTF.

This clonotype has a count of ten or more. The V gene is TRBV29-1, the J gene TRBJ2-7, with D perhaps assigned TRBD1 or TRBD2 (6 bases each). The CDR3 loop spans 14 amino acids. Per germline, CDR1 SQVTM and CDR2 ANQGSEA. V lost 6 bases to trimming and J lost 4 bases, with 19 bases between them. DNA of the CDR3: TGCAGCGTGATACCGGGGGCCCTACTTTACGAGCAGTACTTC. This sequence encodes CSVIPGALLYEQYF.

This clonotype was counted ten times or more. The genes are TRBV11-1 and TRBJ2-1; TRBD2 aligns across 12 bases. The V segment lost 4 bases and the J segment 6 bases; nucleotides outside the gene matches: 13. Germline CDR1 reads SGHAT; CDR2 reads FQDESV (reference sequence). The CDR3 runs to 18 residues. In DNA form, the CDR3 reads TGTGCCAGCAGCTCGCGGCCTAGCGGGGGGGCCGAGTTCAATGAGCAGTTCTTC. Translation gives CASSSRPSGGAEFNEQFF.

This clonotype showed up just once. Its ends do not fully match the called genes, so a read error is possible. This rearrangement joins TRBV6-7 to TRBJ2-3; D possibly corresponds to TRBD2 (6 bases). TRBV6-7 is classed as an ORF, of uncertain function. The CDR3 runs to 18 residues. CDR3 DNA sequence: TGTGCCAGCTGTTCTCGAGGAGGGCAGGGCCCTAGCACAGAAACGCAGTATTTT. As protein: CASCSRGGQGPSTETQYF.

This clonotype has a handful of counts. V gene TRBV4-3 combines with J gene TRBJ2-1, with 7 positions matching TRBD2. The CDR3 runs to 16 residues. Trimming cost V 1 base and J 1 base; bases outside gene matches: 4. The germline V gene has CDR1 LGHNA and CDR2 YSLEER. The CDR3 DNA reads as TGCGCCAGCAGCCAAGTTCTAGCGGCATCCTACAATGAGCAGTTCTTC. The encoded protein is CASSQVLAASYNEQFF.

This clonotype has ten or more counts. The chain has TRBV7-8 and TRBJ2-3; 7 bases are shared with TRBD2. Germline trimming cut 0 bases from V and 1 base from J; bases unmatched to any gene: 10. Germline V gene lookup returns CDR1 SGHVS and CDR2 FQNEAQ. This CDR3 spans 18 amino acids. CDR3 protein: CASSLARFGLAGTDTQYF. The DNA of the CDR3 is TGTGCCAGCAGCTTAGCGCGGTTCGGCCTAGCGGGCACAGATACGCAGTATTTT.

This clonotype was picked up many times. The chain employs TRBV4-2 and TRBJ2-7, with 7 bases lining up with TRBD1. The CDR3 runs to 15 residues. J gave up 5 bases and V 1 base, and 8 bases lay outside the gene matches. Germline CDR1 is LGHNA and CDR2 is YNFKEQ. CDR3 nucleotides: TGTGCCAGCAGCCAAGTAAGACAGGGAACCCACGAGCAGTACTTC. Amino acid sequence: CASSQVRQGTHEQYF.

This clonotype was seen repeatedly, ten times or more. The CDR3 here is CATSDPERGSGIYNEQFF. As DNA, the CDR3 is TGTGCCACCAGTGACCCAGAGAGAGGTAGCGGGATCTACAATGAGCAGTTCTTC. V gene TRBV24-1 combines with J gene TRBJ2-1, with TRBD2 matching 8 bases. There are 18 residues in the CDR3. Trimming removed 4 bases from V and 3 bases from J; junction bases left unmatched: 13. Germline lookup yields CDR1 KGHDR and CDR2 SFDVKD.

This clonotype was recorded a few times. This chain uses TRBV7-2 with TRBJ2-7; D perhaps matches TRBD2 (6 bases). Trimming took 0 bases from V and 3 from J, leaving 9 bases between them. The CDR3 is 14 amino acids. Germline CDR1 SGHTA, CDR2 FQGNSA. The CDR3 DNA reads as TGTGCCAGCAGCTTAGCCGGGACTCACTACGAGCAGTACTTC. The encoded protein is CASSLAGTHYEQYF.

This clonotype was seen at least ten times. The V and J genes are TRBV5-1 and TRBJ2-1, with a possible D match to TRBD2 (5 bases). There are 13 residues in the CDR3. Germline V gene sequence: CDR1 SGHRS, CDR2 YFSETQ. Trimming removed 6 bases at V and 4 bases at J, with 11 bases between. This CDR3 is CASNGLGYNEQFF. CDR3 DNA sequence: TGCGCCAGCAACGGACTGGGATACAATGAGCAGTTCTTC. Filled out from reference TRBV5-1 and TRBJ2-1, the complete variable domain reads KAGVTQTPRYLIKTRGQQVTLSCSPISGHRSVSWYQQTPGQGLQFLFEYFSETQRNKGNFPGRFSGRQFSNSRSEMNVSTLELGDSALYLCASNGLGYNEQFFGPGTRLTVL.

This clonotype was found many times. The chain couples TRBV5-5 to TRBJ2-1; D is possibly TRBD1 or TRBD2 (5 bases each). This CDR3 has 16 residues. Trimming shortened V by 0 bases and J by 8 bases, and 18 bases separated the two germline ends. Germline V gives CDR1 SGHKS, CDR2 YYEKEE (reference sequence). DNA for the CDR3: TGTGCCAGCAGCTTGGGGGACCCTTCTCTCGGATATGAGCAGTTCTTC. This encodes CASSLGDPSLGYEQFF.

As to this clonotype: With a much larger clone just one base away, this may be a read error. The genes are TRBV24-1 and TRBJ2-1; D could derive from TRBD1 or TRBD2 (5 bases each). The CDR3 is made up of 17 amino acids. Trimming left V 6 bases short and J 3 bases short, with 20 bases between. CDR1 and CDR2 from the germline V gene are KGHDR and SFDVKD. The CDR3 coding sequence is TGTGCCACCAGTTCAAGGGACCATTTGAGGTTCTACAATGAGCAGTTCTTC. Translation: CATSSRDHLRFYNEQFF.

This clonotype was picked up a small number of times. The chain couples TRBV5-8 to TRBJ2-7; D not certain. The CDR3 loop spans 13 amino acids. V was trimmed by 3 bases and J by 4 bases, leaving 11 bases between them. The V gene's germline CDR1 is SGHTS and CDR2 YDEGEE. In nucleotides, the CDR3 is TGTGCCAGCAGCTCGCTGACCTTATACGAGCAGTACTTC. Protein product: CASSSLTLYEQYF.

This clonotype has ten or more counts. The chain recombines TRBV6-5 with TRBJ2-7; D is perhaps TRBD1 or TRBD2 (5 bases each). The germline gives CDR1 MNHEY, CDR2 SVGAGI. The CDR3 totals 17 residues. The V gene lost 4 bases and the J gene lost 5 bases, with 24 bases spanning the gap. In DNA form, the CDR3 reads TGTGCCAGCAGTTCCCTAGATTCCGGGGCATTGGTGGACGAGCAGTACTTC. It encodes CASSSLDSGALVDEQYF.

This clonotype has a count of ten or more. This chain connects TRBV5-1 to TRBJ2-5; no reliable D call. CDR1 and CDR2 (germline): SGHRS, YFSETQ. CDR3 size: 12 residues. V dropped 4 bases and J dropped 13 bases, with 17 bases sitting between them. The chain's CDR3 is CASSRLMETWYF. The CDR3 nucleotides are TGCGCCAGCAGCCGTCTAATGGAAACTTGGTACTTC.

This clonotype was detected a few times. The chain recombines TRBV20-1 with TRBJ1-1; no reliable D call. CDR1 is DFQATT, CDR2 SNEGSKA, per germline (reference sequence). V was trimmed by 4 bases and J by 1 base, leaving 13 bases between them. The CDR3 spans 14 residues. This chain's CDR3 is CSAKEGGGNTEAFF. CDR3 in DNA: TGCAGTGCTAAAGAGGGCGGCGGGAACACTGAAGCTTTCTTT.

Comment on this clonotype: It may be a read error: a sequence one base away is much more abundant. The chain is built from TRBV28 and TRBJ2-3; 9 nucleotides align to TRBD2. The CDR3 covers 15 residues. V dropped 2 bases and J dropped 4; count of bases not matched to a gene: 4. Per germline, CDR1 MDHEN and CDR2 SYDVKM. The chain's CDR3 is CASSLATSGADTQYF. The CDR3 nucleotides are TGTGCCAGCAGTTTAGCGACTAGCGGCGCAGATACGCAGTATTTT.

The sample holds many counts of this clonotype. The rearrangement joins TRBV12-3 or TRBV12-4 to TRBJ1-6, with D maybe TRBD1 (5 bases). CDR3 size: 15 residues. V was clipped by 3 bases and J by 8 bases, with 14 bases between them. The CDR3 nucleotides read TGTGCCAGCAGTTTTATATGGGGCAGTGATTCACCCCTCCACTTT. Translated: CASSFIWGSDSPLHF.

This clonotype was seen repeatedly, ten times or more. This sequence joins TRBV28 and TRBJ1-1; no definite D call. Deletions cut 6 bases from V and 5 bases from J, with 16 bases between. The germline V gene has CDR1 MDHEN and CDR2 SYDVKM. The CDR3 extends over 14 amino acids. The CDR3 region is CASSSLYRRTEAFF. CDR3 coding DNA: TGTGCCAGCAGCTCCCTCTATCGTAGGACTGAAGCTTTCTTT.